These 26 T cell receptor beta chains share one sample of origin, sequenced in a study of T cells in Graves' hyperthyroidism and ophthalmopathy. Researchers amplified the TCR beta CDR3 regions from RNA transcripts. An initial round of RT-PCR targeting the TCR CDR3 relied on the HTBI primer set. One entry per CDR3 protein results from TCRdb running MiXCR on the multiplex PCR reads. The table lists hundreds of thousands of distinct CDR3 sequences, approximately 19% of them singletons. The sample consisted of blood. All receptors come from a woman under 30 with Graves' hyperthyroidism.

This clonotype was detected only a few times. The chain employs TRBV4-2 and TRBJ2-2; D unresolved. Germline lookup yields CDR1 LGHNA and CDR2 YNFKEQ. This CDR3 contains 14 residues. Deletions cut 4 bases from V and 5 bases from J, with 11 bases between. CDR3 loop: CASSPRPGTGELFF. The CDR3 nucleotides read TGTGCCAGCAGCCCCAGACCCGGAACCGGGGAGCTGTTTTTT.

This clonotype was seen a few times. The rearrangement joins TRBV11-2 to TRBJ1-5; maybe TRBD1 (5 bases). Trimming left V 0 bases short and J 4 bases short, with 10 bases between. CDR1 is SGHAT and CDR2 is FQNNGV in the germline V gene. The CDR3 covers 15 residues. CDR3 sequence: CASSLDFRGNQPQHF. CDR3 bases: TGTGCCAGCAGCTTAGATTTCCGGGGGAATCAGCCCCAGCATTTT.

The table lists this clonotype with many counts. The chain joins TRBV6-5 to TRBJ1-1; 8 bases agree with TRBD1. The CDR3 sequence is 14 residues long. Germline CDR1 reads MNHEY; CDR2 reads SVGAGI. The V gene end was trimmed by 4 bases and the J gene end by 2 bases; junction bases not matched to a gene: 3. The CDR3 nucleotides read TGTGCCAGCAGTTTTCAGGGGGCTAACACTGAAGCTTTCTTT. The encoded protein is CASSFQGANTEAFF.

Many counts were recorded for this clonotype. The germline gene is not matched at one end of the junction; a read error may be the cause. This sequence joins TRBV11-2 and TRBJ1-2, with D hard to call. Germline V gene lookup returns CDR1 SGHAT and CDR2 FQNNGV. CDR3 size: 13 residues. The CDR3 DNA is TGTGCCAGCAGCCTAGAACCGGGTAGTGGCTACACCTTC. Translating it yields CASSLEPGSGYTF. Using reference TRBV11-2 and TRBJ1-2 for the parts outside the CDR3, the full variable domain is EAGVAQSPRYKIIEKRQSVAFWCNPISGHATLYWYQQILGQGPKLLIQFQNNGVVDDSQLPKDRFSAERLKGVDSTLKIQPAKLEDSAVYLCASSLEPGSGYTFGSGTRLTVV.

This clonotype showed up many times. This chain uses TRBV27 with TRBJ2-5, with D possibly TRBD2 on 5 matching bases. The germline V gene has CDR1 MNHEY and CDR2 SMNVEV (reference sequence). Deletions cut 2 bases from V and 5 bases from J, with 12 bases between. This CDR3 spans 14 amino acids. CDR3 DNA: TGTGCCAGCAGTTTAGACCCCGGCGGGGAGACCCAGTACTTC. Amino acid sequence: CASSLDPGGETQYF.

The table lists this clonotype with many counts. This chain connects TRBV7-9 to TRBJ1-1; D perhaps matches TRBD1 (5 bases). Germline V lookup: CDR1 SEHNR, CDR2 FQNEAQ (reference sequence). CDR3 length: 14 amino acids. The V end was cut by 1 base, the J end by 4 bases, with 10 bases between. This chain's CDR3 is CASSLVGEGTEAFF. CDR3 in DNA: TGTGCCAGCAGCTTAGTGGGGGAAGGCACTGAAGCTTTCTTT.

The CDR3, as DNA: TGTGCCAGCAGTTTAAGGGGCGGCGAGCCCCAGCATTTT. It is translated as CASSLRGGEPQHF. The chain uses TRBV12-3 or TRBV12-4 and TRBJ1-5, with D tentatively TRBD1 (5 bases). Trimming removed 2 bases at V and 8 bases at J, with 10 bases between. The CDR3 extends over 13 amino acids.

This clonotype was seen more than once but under ten times. The chain employs TRBV11-2 and TRBJ1-1, with D tentatively TRBD1 (5 bases). CDR1 and CDR2 from the germline V gene are SGHAT and FQNNGV. V lost 1 base and J lost 1, with 16 bases in between. The CDR3 has 17 amino acids. CDR3 in amino acids: CASSLGHSRGSNTEAFF. The CDR3 DNA reads TGTGCCAGCAGCTTAGGTCATTCAAGGGGCTCGAACACTGAAGCTTTCTTT.

At least ten counts were recorded for this clonotype. The gene calls are TRBV5-1 and TRBJ2-5; TRBD2 agrees at 7 bases. The CDR3 extends over 15 amino acids. J lost 5 bases, V lost 0 bases, and 7 bases had no gene match. CDR1 and CDR2 from the germline V gene are SGHRS and YFSETQ. In DNA, the CDR3 is TGCGCCAGCAGCTTGGTCGGGACTATGAGGGAGACCCAGTACTTC. Residues: CASSLVGTMRETQYF.

At least ten counts were recorded for this clonotype. This chain joins TRBV6-1 and TRBJ1-5, with no clear D. Germline values: CDR1 MNHNS, CDR2 SASEGT. This CDR3 spans 13 amino acids. Trimming cost V 8 bases and J 9 bases, with 17 bases left between them. CDR3: CASAGQSGRPQHF. The CDR3 DNA is TGTGCCAGCGCGGGCCAGTCGGGTCGGCCCCAGCATTTT.

In this sample, this clonotype turned up a few times. The chain links TRBV5-1 to TRBJ2-5; 10 nucleotides agree with TRBD1. Germline V gene lookup returns CDR1 SGHRS and CDR2 YFSETQ. J was trimmed by 5 bases and V by 7 bases; bases with no gene match: 11. This CDR3 is 15 amino acids long. CDR3 nucleotide sequence: TGCGCCAGCCAGGTGGGACAGGGGATTCTGGAGACCCAGTACTTC. This codes for CASQVGQGILETQYF.

This clonotype has a count of ten or more. The V gene is TRBV9, the J gene TRBJ2-5; 8 bases are a match to TRBD1. The junction had 5 bases not matched to a gene; V was cut back by 3 bases and J by 4 bases. This CDR3 contains 14 residues. Germline CDR1 and CDR2: SGDLS and YYNGEE. The CDR3 reads CASSGQGRRETQYF. The CDR3 DNA follows: TGTGCCAGCAGCGGACAGGGGCGGAGAGAGACCCAGTACTTC. The whole variable domain, filled in from reference TRBV9 and TRBJ2-5, reads DSGVTQTPKHLITATGQRVTLRCSPRSGDLSVYWYQQSLDQGLQFLIQYYNGEERAKGNILERFSAQQFPDLHSELNLSSLELGDSALYFCASSGQGRRETQYFGPGTRLLVL.

The rearrangement joins TRBV20-1 to TRBJ1-6; unclear D gene. V dropped 4 bases and J dropped 8 bases, with 21 bases sitting between them. The CDR3 runs to 16 residues. Germline CDR1 DFQATT, CDR2 SNEGSKA (reference sequence). The CDR3 region has the DNA TGCAGTGCTACCCTCCGGGGAAAAGAGGTCGATTCACCCCTCCACTTT. Its protein product is CSATLRGKEVDSPLHF.

This clonotype has at least ten counts. This chain uses TRBV9 with TRBJ1-2; possibly TRBD1 for D (5 bases). The CDR3 has 15 amino acids. Trimming shortened V by 0 bases and J by 2 bases, and 11 bases separated the two germline ends. Looked up from germline, CDR1 is SGDLS and CDR2 is YYNGEE. CDR3 coding DNA: TGTGCCAGCAGCGTAGGAATAGGGGTGAACTATGGCTACACCTTC. Translation gives CASSVGIGVNYGYTF.

This clonotype was counted ten times or more. V gene TRBV15 combines with J gene TRBJ2-7, with D perhaps TRBD1 (6 bases). The CDR3 sequence is 16 residues long. Between the trimmed V and J ends, which lost 0 bases and 5 bases, there was a span of 17 bases. Germline CDR1 is LNHNV and CDR2 is YYDKDF (reference sequence). The chain's CDR3 is CATSRDWIRRGHEQYF. CDR3 in DNA: TGTGCCACCAGCAGAGACTGGATTCGCAGGGGCCACGAGCAGTACTTC.

This clonotype was detected many times. The CDR3 region is CASSYGQGAGTQYF. CDR3 in DNA: TGCGCCAGCAGCTATGGACAGGGTGCCGGGACCCAGTACTTC. V and J are TRBV5-1 and TRBJ2-5, with 8 bases aligning to TRBD1. The germline CDR1 and CDR2 sequences are SGHRS and YFSETQ. The CDR3 runs to 14 residues. Losses at the gene ends were 3 bases for V and 7 bases for J; bases not matched to a gene: 8.

The J gene is TRBJ2-2, the V gene TRBV11-2, with D maybe TRBD1 (6 bases). Germline V gene data show CDR1 as SGHAT and CDR2 as FQNNGV. V was clipped by 2 bases and J by 5 bases, with 12 bases between them. CDR3 size: 15 residues. DNA of the CDR3: TGTGCCAGCAGCTTAAACAGGGTGGAGACCGGGGAGCTGTTTTTT. Translated: CASSLNRVETGELFF.

This clonotype was counted ten times or more. The rearrangement joins TRBV6-4 to TRBJ1-2; the D is unclear. The germline V gene has CDR1 MRHNA and CDR2 SNTAGT. Trimming pared 6 bases from V and 3 bases from J, leaving 8 bases between. There are 12 residues in the CDR3. CDR3 DNA: TGTGCCAGCAGCGACCAGGACTATGGCTACACCTTC. Amino acids: CASSDQDYGYTF.

This clonotype came up many times. The gene calls are TRBV6-1 and TRBJ1-2; possibly TRBD1 for D (5 bases). The CDR3 runs to 17 residues. V shed 1 base and J shed 0 bases, with 15 bases lying between them. Germline values: CDR1 MNHNS, CDR2 SASEGT. The CDR3 sequence: CASSEDLFRASNYGYTF. The CDR3, as DNA: TGTGCCAGCAGTGAAGACCTTTTCAGGGCTTCTAACTATGGCTACACCTTC.

This clonotype was seen many times. The V call is TRBV12-3 or TRBV12-4, the J call TRBJ2-2; D remains ambiguous. This CDR3 is 16 amino acids long. V was clipped by 6 bases and J by 5 bases, with 19 bases between them. The CDR3 DNA reads TGTGCCAGCAGCCCTATCCGGACCGGATGGACCGGGGAGCTGTTTTTT. This codes for CASSPIRTGWTGELFF.

The J gene is TRBJ2-7, the V gene TRBV5-1; a possible D gene is TRBD1 (5 bases). The germline V gene has CDR1 SGHRS and CDR2 YFSETQ. This CDR3 has 13 residues. V lost 5 bases, J lost 5 bases, and 14 bases lay in between. As DNA, the CDR3 is TGCGCCAGCAGGGGCCAGGGCCGCCACGAGCAGTACTTC. It translates to CASRGQGRHEQYF.

This sequence joins TRBV6-1 and TRBJ1-1; D not certain. Trimming pared 11 bases from V and 0 bases from J, leaving 13 bases between. Germline-derived CDR1 and CDR2 are MNHNS and SASEGT. The CDR3 sequence is 13 residues long. CDR3 sequence: CAGTLVLNTEAFF. CDR3 coding DNA: TGTGCCGGTACCCTAGTTTTGAACACTGAAGCTTTCTTT.

In its sample, this clonotype was seen many times. This chain links TRBV7-9 with TRBJ2-5; possibly TRBD2 for D (6 bases). V was pared by 2 bases and J by 7 bases, with 14 bases between. Germline V gene lookup returns CDR1 SEHNR and CDR2 FQNEAQ (reference sequence). The CDR3 length is 14 residues. For the CDR3, the DNA is TGTGCCAGCAGCTTAAGCAGCGGGCTATCGACCCAGTACTTC. It codes for CASSLSSGLSTQYF.

This clonotype has at least ten counts. J is TRBJ2-7 and V is TRBV2, with D tentatively TRBD1 (5 bases). V was trimmed by 8 bases and J by 5 bases, leaving 19 bases between them. Germline V lookup: CDR1 SNHLY, CDR2 FYNNEI. The CDR3 sequence is 14 residues long. The CDR3 region has the DNA TGTGCCAGCCGGAAGGGGATAGCTCGGGACGAGCAGTACTTC. Protein sequence: CASRKGIARDEQYF.

V is TRBV10-3 and J is TRBJ1-3; a weak D match, TRBD1 (5 bases). The V end was cut by 0 bases, the J end by 6 bases, with 12 bases between. Looked up from germline, CDR1 is ENHRY and CDR2 is SYGVKD. The CDR3 sequence is 15 residues long. Written as DNA, the CDR3 is TGTGCCATCAGTGAGTCGATGGCGGGGGAAAACACCATATATTTT. Translation gives CAISESMAGENTIYF.

The V and J genes are TRBV27 and TRBJ1-1; D is undetermined. Germline V gene lookup returns CDR1 MNHEY and CDR2 SMNVEV (reference sequence). Trimming shortened V by 5 bases and J by 5 bases, and 12 bases separated the two germline ends. The CDR3 is made up of 13 amino acids. CDR3 sequence (DNA): TGTGCCAGCAGTCGGGTCCCCAGGACTGAAGCTTTCTTT. This encodes CASSRVPRTEAFF.